Listed below are T cell receptor beta chains from one sample, sequenced in a study of CD8+ T cells in alopecia areata. Generated by immunoSEQ multiplex PCR, the TCRdb table keeps only in-frame clones and is missing some. The repertoire has tens of thousands of clones, 29% of them found once; the top ten carry approximately 15%. The sample consisted of CD8+ T cells sorted from blood, taken at week 4, from a patient treated with tofacitinib. These receptors were collected from a human donor with alopecia areata. The conserved cysteine and the conserved F or W are not part of the CDR3 here. The D gene is left open where the match is weak.

TRBJ2-3 TRBV15 - ATSRGGQDGTDTQY
TRBJ2-2 TRBV7-9 - ASSGGTGELF
TRBJ2-7 TRBV11-2 - ASSLIDGRIYEQY
TRBJ2-7 TRBV11-2 - ASSLWGYEQY
TRBJ1-2 TRBV11-2 - ASSWSKTARNYGYT
TRBJ1-2 TRBV10-3 - AISEQDGLNYGYT
TRBJ1-5 TRBV25-1 - ASSKQVW
TRBJ2-7 TRBV27 TRBD2 ASSPIPAGGPYEQY
TRBJ2-5 TRBV29-1 - SVDGGGQETQY
TRBJ1-1 TRBV5-1 TRBD1 ASSLGTAAMNAEAF
TRBJ2-3 TRBV30 - AWSEDHTDTQY
TRBJ2-7 TRBV2 - ASSSKAGEQY
TRBJ2-1 TRBV29-1 TRBD1 SLSTRDRAYNEQF
TRBJ2-7 TRBV5-4 TRBD1 ASSLAPGQHYEQY
TRBJ1-1 TRBV6-1 - ASSEPSGNTEAF
TRBJ1-2 TRBV9 - ASSVGSGDYGYT
TRBJ2-5 TRBV4-1 - ASSQDGGGGETQY
TRBJ2-7 TRBV30 TRBD2 AWSPGHGRGYEQY
TRBJ2-2 TRBV27 TRBD2 ASSSLSGRAGELF
TRBJ2-1 TRBV9 - ASSRWAGDSGEQF
TRBJ2-6 TRBV27 - ASSLWGANVLT
TRBJ1-2 TRBV29-1 - SVAGREGGYT
TRBJ2-7 TRBV29-1 TRBD2 SVGGGYEQY
TRBJ2-5 TRBV29-1 - SVEEGAGRGTQY
TRBJ2-7 TRBV29-1 - SVLGRDHEQY
TRBJ2-5 TRBV11-2 - ASSATRETQY
TRBJ2-3 TRBV7-2 - ASSFRPDIQMDTQY
TRBJ1-2 TRBV27 TRBD1 ASSPWTGDNYGYT
TRBJ2-5 TRBV27 TRBD2 ASKGLALQETQY
TRBJ2-7 TRBV7-9 - ASSPLGYEQY
TRBJ2-7 TRBV29-1 - SVVSSYEQY
TRBJ2-7 TRBV15 TRBD1 ATSRPPRQGYDEQY
TRBJ1-1 TRBV29-1 TRBD1 SVRDSKNTEAF
TRBJ2-7 TRBV13 - ASSHGTDYEQY
TRBJ1-2 TRBV7-9 - ASSLKGHYGYT
TRBJ2-5 TRBV7-8 - ASSLAYLRDQETQY
TRBJ2-7 TRBV29-1 - SVRDKVSYEQY
TRBJ1-4 TRBV27 - ASSLIHNEKLF
TRBJ2-3 TRBV7-9 TRBD2 ASSWGRAVGDTQY
TRBJ2-3 TRBV7-2 - ASSLVGDTQY
TRBJ2-7 TRBV6-1 TRBD2 ASSEGTSGAHEQY
TRBJ2-3 TRBV6-6 TRBD2 ASRWLAGVSDTQY
TRBJ1-5 TRBV30 TRBD1 AWRDGTGIQPQH
TRBJ2-1 TRBV29-1 TRBD1 SVVIPQGDYNEQF
TRBJ1-1 TRBV29-1 - SVLPGNTEAF
TRBJ1-1 TRBV5-4 - ASSLMDYTEAF
TRBJ2-5 TRBV25-1 TRBD2 ASSDWRAGGSEETQY